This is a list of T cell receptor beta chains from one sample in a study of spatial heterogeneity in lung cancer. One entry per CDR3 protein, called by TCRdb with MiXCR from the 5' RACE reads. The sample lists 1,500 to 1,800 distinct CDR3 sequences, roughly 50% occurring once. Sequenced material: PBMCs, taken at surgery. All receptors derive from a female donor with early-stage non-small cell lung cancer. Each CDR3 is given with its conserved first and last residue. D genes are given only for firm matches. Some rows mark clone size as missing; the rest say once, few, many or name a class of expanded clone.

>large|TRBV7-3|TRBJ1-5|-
TGTGCCAGCAGCTTGAGAGGGGGAGGTCAGCCCCAGCATTTT
CASSLRGGGQPQHF
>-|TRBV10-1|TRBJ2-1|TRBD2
TGCGCCAGCAGTGAGACAAGGACTAGCGGGAGGGCCTACAATGAGCAGTTCTTC
CASSETRTSGRAYNEQFF
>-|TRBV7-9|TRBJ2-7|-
TGTGCCAGCAGCTTAGTCCCTAGCGAATCCTACGAGCAGTACTTC
CASSLVPSESYEQYF
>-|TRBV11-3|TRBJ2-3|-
TGTGCCAGCAGCTTGGACGGGGGCACAGATACGCAGTATTTT
CASSLDGGTDTQYF
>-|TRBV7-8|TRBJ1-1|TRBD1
TGTGCCAGCAGCCTACGGACAGGGGTTATGGACACTGAAGCTTTCTTT
CASSLRTGVMDTEAFF
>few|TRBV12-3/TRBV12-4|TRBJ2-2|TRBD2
TGTGCCAGCAGTTTCGGCGGGAGAATCACCGGGGAGCTGTTTTTT
CASSFGGRITGELFF
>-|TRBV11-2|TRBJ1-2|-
TGTGCCAGCAGCTTACCCGCGTCCCCTTATGGCTACACCTTC
CASSLPASPYGYTF
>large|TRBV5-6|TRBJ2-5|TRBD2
TGTGCCAGCAGCTTAGCTAGCGGGCTGGAGACCCAGTACTTC
CASSLASGLETQYF
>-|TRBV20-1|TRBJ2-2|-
TGCAGTGCTAGGCCGAGTGAATTCAGGGAGCTGTTTTTT
CSARPSEFRELFF
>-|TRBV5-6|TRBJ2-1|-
TGTGCCAGCAGCTTTAGGGATGAGCAGTTCTTC
CASSFRDEQFF
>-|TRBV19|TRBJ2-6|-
TGTGCCAGTAGTATCGGGCGGGGCTCTGGGGCCAACGTCCTGACTTTC
CASSIGRGSGANVLTF
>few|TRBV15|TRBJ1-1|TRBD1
TGTGCCACCAGGACGGACAGGGGGGGCACTGAAGCTTTCTTT
CATRTDRGGTEAFF
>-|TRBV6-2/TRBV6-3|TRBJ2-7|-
TGTGCCAGCAGTCGCAGGGTCCACGAGCAGTACTTC
CASSRRVHEQYF
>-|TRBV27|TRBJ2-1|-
TGTGCCACCCTTCCCCGGGAGCGGTCCTCCTACAATGAGCAGTTCTTC
CATLPRERSSYNEQFF